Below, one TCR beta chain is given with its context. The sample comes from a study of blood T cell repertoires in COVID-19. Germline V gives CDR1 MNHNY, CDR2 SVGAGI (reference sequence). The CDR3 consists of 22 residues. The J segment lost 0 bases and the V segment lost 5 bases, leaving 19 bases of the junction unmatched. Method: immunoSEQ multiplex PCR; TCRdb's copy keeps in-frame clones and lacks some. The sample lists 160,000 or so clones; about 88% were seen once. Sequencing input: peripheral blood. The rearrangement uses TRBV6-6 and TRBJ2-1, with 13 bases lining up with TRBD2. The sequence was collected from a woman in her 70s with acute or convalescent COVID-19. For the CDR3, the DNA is TGTGCCAGCAGTCCGCATCTGACTAGCGGGGGGCCGAAACGCACCTCCTACAATGAGCAGTTCTTC. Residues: CASSPHLTSGGPKRTSYNEQFF.